The text below deals with one T cell receptor beta chain. The specificity of this receptor is unknown. Per-base qualities were not stored, and no clone one base away is much larger. This specimen belongs to a study of post-analysis software for immune sequencing data (dated by TCRdb to between 2014 and 2017). General notes on the study: Recorded disease courses included relapsing-remitting, secondary progressive and progressive-relapsing multiple sclerosis, with some patients lacking subtype annotation. The patient repertoires were compared against about a dozen previously published healthy control repertoires obtained from donors aged 6 to 25 years. A subset of samples was prepared in parallel using single-end sample barcoding, then pooled and co-amplified after Illumina adapter ligation.

To demonstrate the VDJtools post-analysis software, TCR beta repertoires were profiled from the peripheral blood of about 14 young patients with multiple sclerosis. The multiple sclerosis patients were children and adolescents ranging in age from about 6 to 17 years. Including cysteine and phenylalanine, the CDR3 has 14 amino acids. This entry keeps only the CDR3 DNA: 42 bases, framed from base 1. From the germline V gene (reference sequence), CDR1 is LNHNV and CDR2 is YYDKDF. V is shortened by 2 bases, J by 6 bases, and the region joining them spans 13 bases. The library relied on PCR. Sequencing instrument: Illumina HiSeq 2500. To reduce PCR and sequencing biases, unique molecular identifiers were incorporated into the TCR beta cDNA libraries. Some 500,000 cDNA molecules were obtained for every 1 to 10 million input T cells, so each molecule roughly corresponded to one T cell. The patient libraries were prepared and sequenced using the same protocol as the earlier healthy control dataset. Within a given batch, samples were prepared together, multiplexed and sequenced on the same HiSeq lane. From the authors' description of their analysis: Raw barcoded reads were processed with MIGEC, and single-read molecular identifier groups were discarded before consensus assembly and CDR3 extraction. VDJtools was used for post-analysis of the clonotype tables, with diversity normalized by down-sampling every dataset to the smallest sample size. Repertoire overlap clustering matched CDR3 amino acid but not nucleotide sequences to correct batch-related cross-sample contamination. The public reads were reanalyzed by TCRdb: fastp trimming at Q25, MiXCR alignment, in-frame beta chains only. Rows with a matching CDR3 protein are joined into one entry that keeps the most common DNA and genes. The V and J calls were not made by the authors but by TCRdb's processing. This sample has approximately 440,000 distinct CDR3 sequences in its table, and 40% to 55% of those were observed once. The ten largest make up about 12% of the sample.

Beyond this particular receptor, the publication reports: Strong co-clustering of samples prepared in the same batch was shown by direct clustering with F measure, prompting a batch-effect correction. The multiple sclerosis patient group was slightly younger than the control group. Significantly lower normalized Chao1 diversity was found in multiple sclerosis patients than in controls, suggesting substantial peripheral T-cell clonal expansion. Several TRBV segments, including TRBV5-6, TRBV5-1 and TRBV20-1, were significantly more frequent in patients than controls.

The TCR was taken from a girl aged 5-17 years with multiple sclerosis. The rearranged segments are TRBV15 and TRBJ1-1; the D segment could be TRBD1, given 6 matching bases. The specimen sequenced was blood. The CDR3 region reads CATSRSQGPAEAFF. The DNA is TGTGCCACCAGCAGATCACAGGGTCCCGCTGAAGCTTTCTTT.